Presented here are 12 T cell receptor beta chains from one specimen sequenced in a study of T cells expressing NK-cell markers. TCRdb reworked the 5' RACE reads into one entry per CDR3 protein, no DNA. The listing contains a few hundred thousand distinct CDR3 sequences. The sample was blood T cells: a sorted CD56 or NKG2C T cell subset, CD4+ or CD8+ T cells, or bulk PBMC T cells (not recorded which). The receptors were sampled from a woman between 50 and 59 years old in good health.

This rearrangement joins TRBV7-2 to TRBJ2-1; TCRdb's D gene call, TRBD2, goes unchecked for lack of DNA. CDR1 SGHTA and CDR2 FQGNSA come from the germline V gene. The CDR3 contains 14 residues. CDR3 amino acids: CASSSRSPAGSQFF.

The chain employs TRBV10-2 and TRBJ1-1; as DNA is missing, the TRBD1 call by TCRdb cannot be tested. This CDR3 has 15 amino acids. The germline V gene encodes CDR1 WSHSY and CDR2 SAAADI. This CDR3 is CASSDPGAGDTEAFF.

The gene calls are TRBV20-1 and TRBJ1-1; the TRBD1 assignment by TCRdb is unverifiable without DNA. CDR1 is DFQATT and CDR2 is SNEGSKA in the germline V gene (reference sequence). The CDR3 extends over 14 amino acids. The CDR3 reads CSALGWGRGPEAFF.

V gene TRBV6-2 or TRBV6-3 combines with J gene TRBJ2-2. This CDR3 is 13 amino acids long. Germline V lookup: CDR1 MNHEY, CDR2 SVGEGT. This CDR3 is CASSYYYTGELFF.

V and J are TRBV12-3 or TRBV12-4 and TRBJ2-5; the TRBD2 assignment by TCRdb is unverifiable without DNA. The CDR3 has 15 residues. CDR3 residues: CASSLDSRDQETQYF.

The CDR3 here is CASSSAGSGDTEAFF. J is TRBJ1-1 and V is TRBV7-9; TCRdb outputs TRBD1, but without DNA this stays unchecked. CDR1 is SEHNR and CDR2 is FQNEAQ in the germline V gene (reference sequence). The CDR3 runs 15 residues.

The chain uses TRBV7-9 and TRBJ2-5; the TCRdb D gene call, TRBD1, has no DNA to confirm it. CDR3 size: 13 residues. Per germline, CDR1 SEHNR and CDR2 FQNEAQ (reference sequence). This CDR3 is CASSVSGPGAQYF.

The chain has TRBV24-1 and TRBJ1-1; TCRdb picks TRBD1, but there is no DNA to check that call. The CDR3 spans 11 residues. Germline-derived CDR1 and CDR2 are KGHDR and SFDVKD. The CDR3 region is CATSSTGRAFF.

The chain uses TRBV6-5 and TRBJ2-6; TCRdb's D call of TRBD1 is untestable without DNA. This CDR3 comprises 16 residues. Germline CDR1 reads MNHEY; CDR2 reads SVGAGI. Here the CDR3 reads CASSWTGGAGANVLTF.

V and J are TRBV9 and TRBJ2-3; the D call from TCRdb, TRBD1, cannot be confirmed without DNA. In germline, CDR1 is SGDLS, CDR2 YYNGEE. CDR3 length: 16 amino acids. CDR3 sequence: CASSAGDKLRTDTQYF.

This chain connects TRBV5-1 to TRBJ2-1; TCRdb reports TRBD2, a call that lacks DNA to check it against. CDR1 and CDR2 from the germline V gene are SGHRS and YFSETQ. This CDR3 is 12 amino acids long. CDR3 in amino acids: CASKRVNNEQFF.

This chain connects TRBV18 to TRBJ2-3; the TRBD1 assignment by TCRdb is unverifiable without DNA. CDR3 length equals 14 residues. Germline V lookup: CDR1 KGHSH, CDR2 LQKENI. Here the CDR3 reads CASSETGWADTQYF.